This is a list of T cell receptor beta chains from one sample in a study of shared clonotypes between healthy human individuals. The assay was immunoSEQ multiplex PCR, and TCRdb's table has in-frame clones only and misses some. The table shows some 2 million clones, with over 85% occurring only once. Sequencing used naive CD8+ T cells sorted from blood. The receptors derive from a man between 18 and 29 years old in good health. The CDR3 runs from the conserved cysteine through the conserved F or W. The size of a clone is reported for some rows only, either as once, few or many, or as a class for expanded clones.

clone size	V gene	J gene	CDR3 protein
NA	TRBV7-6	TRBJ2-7	CASSLAGRFYEQYF
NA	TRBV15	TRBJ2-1	CATSRDIHGTTGANEQFF
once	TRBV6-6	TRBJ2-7	CASGPDSSYEQYF
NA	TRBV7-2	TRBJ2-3	CASSLEAVTQYF
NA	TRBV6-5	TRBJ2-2	CASSYSGQGAGELFF
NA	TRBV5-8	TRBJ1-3	CASSPDSSSGNTIYF
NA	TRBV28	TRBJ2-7	CASSFRGGGYEQYF
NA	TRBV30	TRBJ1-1	CAWSLDTEAFF
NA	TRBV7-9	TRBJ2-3	CASSLGRGDATDTQYF
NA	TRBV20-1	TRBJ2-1	CSARVMDEQFF
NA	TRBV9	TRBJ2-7	CASSVGGGTAYEQYF
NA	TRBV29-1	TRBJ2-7	CSVGGPGNVLGEQYF
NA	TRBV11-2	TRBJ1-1	CASSPRGGTVGNTEAFF
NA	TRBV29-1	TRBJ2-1	CSVENLNNEQFF
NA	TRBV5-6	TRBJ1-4	CASSLAGGGEKLFF
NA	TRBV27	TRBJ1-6	CASTQSWGPYNSPLHF
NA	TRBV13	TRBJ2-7	CASSWRAGKFSYEQYF
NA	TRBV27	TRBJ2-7	CASSTTGDEQYF
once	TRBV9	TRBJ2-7	CASSVEGTGREQYF
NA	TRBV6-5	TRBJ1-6	CASSYQPSSYNSPLHF
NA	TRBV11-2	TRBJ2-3	CASSPRDSVTQYF
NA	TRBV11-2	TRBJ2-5	CASSLVGTTGPIQETQYF
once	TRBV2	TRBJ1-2	CASSGQLERDGYTF
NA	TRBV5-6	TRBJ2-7	CASSSGIIRGEQYF
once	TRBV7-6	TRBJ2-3	CASSAATSGWADTQYF
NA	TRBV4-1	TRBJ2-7	CASSQEGGRAPSSYEQYF
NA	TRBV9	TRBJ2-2	CASSLNTGELFF
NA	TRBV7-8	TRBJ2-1	CASSPKGGSYNEQFF
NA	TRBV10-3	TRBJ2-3	CAIASGGTDTQYF
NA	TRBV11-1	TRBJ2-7	CASSFAGGLYEQYF
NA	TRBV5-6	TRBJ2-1	CASSLDNYNEQFF
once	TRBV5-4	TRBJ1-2	CASSLGSYGYTF
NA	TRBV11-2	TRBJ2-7	CASMHRAYEQYF
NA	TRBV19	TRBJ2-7	CASTFTDGYEQYF
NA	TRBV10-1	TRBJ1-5	CASSAGDPSNQPQHF
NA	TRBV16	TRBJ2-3	CASSRKQGSYGTDTQYF
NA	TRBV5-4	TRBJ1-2	CASSLRAGGYGYTF
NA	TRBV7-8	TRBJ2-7	CASSFSGPPYEQYF
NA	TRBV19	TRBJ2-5	CATRERGRMETQYF
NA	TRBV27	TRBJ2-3	CASSQGITDTQYF
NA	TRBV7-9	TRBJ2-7	CASSSRWGLGEQYF
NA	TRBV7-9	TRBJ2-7	CASSVANSYEQYF
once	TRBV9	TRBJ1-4	CASSGRLPGEKLFF
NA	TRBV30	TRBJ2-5	CAWSARDRGGTQETQYF
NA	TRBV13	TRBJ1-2	CASSLVGPGGYGYTF
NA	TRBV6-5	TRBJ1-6	CASSPDSSPLHF
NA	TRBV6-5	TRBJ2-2	CASSYLPSGGTGELFF
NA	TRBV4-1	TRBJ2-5	CASSHRGLAGGQQETQYF
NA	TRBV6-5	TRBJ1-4	CASSYGQGTGKLFF
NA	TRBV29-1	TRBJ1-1	CNFRVKGYTEAFF
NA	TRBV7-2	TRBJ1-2	CASSLDGTGTLGYTF
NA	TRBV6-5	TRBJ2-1	CASRLTGDGNEQFF
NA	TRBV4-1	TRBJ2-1	CASSQDMTFEQFF
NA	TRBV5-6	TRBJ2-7	CASSLSLAVYEQYF
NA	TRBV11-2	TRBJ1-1	CASSFFRGYEAFF